This T cell receptor (beta chain) was obtained from a study of T cell repertoires in cytomegalovirus infection (dated by TCRdb to the late 2010s). For the wider study: Because public TCR beta signatures pointed to carriage of CMV infection together with the matching HLA type, the HLA type of each donor mattered for the analysis.

The run used an Illumina HiSeq 1500. The raw public data were reprocessed by TCRdb itself: fastp quality trimming at Q25, MiXCR clonotype calling, in-frame beta chains only. Rows with a matching CDR3 protein are joined into one entry that keeps the most common DNA and genes. The sample contains about 300,000 distinct CDR3 sequences, roughly 9.3% of them found a single time. 2% to 3% of the sample is in the top ten clones. Concerning this clonotype itself: What this receptor recognizes is not known. Base qualities were left out, and no much larger clone turns up one base away.

CDR1 is given as MDHEN and CDR2 as SYDVKM, both from the germline V gene. Trimming at the junction amounts to 5 bases on V and 4 bases on J, and the germline ends lie 17 bases apart. Including the terminal cysteine and phenylalanine, the CDR3 comprises 15 residues. The DNA shown is the 45-base CDR3, in frame from base 1. Broader findings and caveats from the paper: In both this cohort and an independent cohort of 352 donors, the cumulative frequency of public TCR beta family members distinguished carriers of CMV infection plus the relevant HLA type. The ex vivo response was dominated by HLA-C-restricted CMV-specific TCR beta clonotypes, which also provided the single most frequent clonotype in two of eight donors.

The receptor's source is a human donor in good health (CMV status not recorded). Some clones in this sample may be carry-over from other donors' samples. Rearrangement joined TRBV28 to TRBJ1-1; a tentative D call is TRBD1 (5 bases match). The sequencing sample was made of PBMCs. This receptor has the CDR3 CASSLRGGVGTEAFF. The bases read TGTGCCAGCAGTCTACGGGGAGGGGTCGGCACTGAAGCTTTCTTT.